This T cell receptor (beta chain) was recorded in a study of molecular identifiers for immune sequencing clone quantification. Naive CD8 T cells were sorted, and the gate applied was CD8+CD4-CCR7+CD45RA+. The CDR3 totals 16 residues. Trimming left V 5 bases short and J 7 bases short, with 21 bases between. Germline V gene data show CDR1 as MNHEY and CDR2 as SMNVEV (reference sequence). Previously described methods and listed TCR primers produced bulk TCR libraries. One entry per CDR3 protein results from TCRdb running MiXCR on the PCR reads. The sample includes about 320,000 distinct CDR3 sequences, 20% to 25% seen only once; the top ten take roughly 0.86%.

The source is a human donor in good health. Some libraries in this study had Jurkat cell RNA spiked in. Source material: naive CD8+ T cells from blood, with Jurkat cell RNA spiked in. Noted subset: FACS-sorted CD8+CD4-CCR7+CD45RA+ naive T cells. The chain carries TRBV27 and TRBJ2-1; D possibly matches TRBD1 or TRBD2 (7 bases each). The CDR3, as DNA: TGTGCCAGCAGTCAAGGGACAGCCGGGGGGTCGAATGAGCAGTTCTTC. Its protein is CASSQGTAGGSNEQFF.